A single sample gave rise to the 6 T cell receptor beta chains below, sequenced in a study of PD-1 blockade in classical Hodgkin lymphoma (TCRdb year 2020). Library creation used the immunoSEQ multiplex PCR assay. TCRdb provides this immuneACCESS table in a form limited to in-frame rearrangements. Some clones are lacking; in checked studies, under half of them reflect an unresolved V gene, and why the rest are absent is not known. The sample table contains some 100,000 clones; only one count was recorded for around 90% of them. Roughly 2.8% of the sample lies in the top ten. The time point label corresponds to: cycle 1 day 1 (C1D1), immediately before nivolumab initiation. Every trial patient had relapsed following autologous stem cell transplantation, and prior brentuximab vedotin exposure was what differed among cohorts A, B and C. The source material was peripheral blood mononuclear cells (PBMCs), sampled at baseline. These receptors came from a human donor with classical Hodgkin lymphoma.

The chain carries TRBV6-5 and TRBJ1-4, with 7 nucleotides matching TRBD1. Trimming cost V 4 bases and J 6 bases; bases outside gene matches: 8. The CDR3 extends over 15 amino acids. CDR1 is MNHEY and CDR2 is SVGAGI in the germline V gene. In DNA form, the CDR3 reads TGTGCCAGCAGTTGGGGGGACAGCCTACATGAAAAACTGTTTTTT. Translation gives CASSWGDSLHEKLFF.

The chain couples TRBV27 to TRBJ2-1, with D possibly matching TRBD2 (5 bases). Germline CDR1 is MNHEY and CDR2 is SMNVEV (reference sequence). V was clipped by 3 bases and J by 4 bases, with 13 bases between them. This CDR3 comprises 15 residues. CDR3 in DNA: TGTGCCAGCAGTTTCCAGCGGTCGACGTACAATGAGCAGTTCTTC. This codes for CASSFQRSTYNEQFF.

The V gene is TRBV6-5, the J gene TRBJ2-7, with 9 bases matching TRBD1. The CDR3 covers 14 residues. The junction had 2 bases not matched to a gene; V was cut back by 5 bases and J by 0 bases. Germline CDR1 and CDR2: MNHEY and SVGAGI. The CDR3 is CASSRTGVSYEQYF. The CDR3, as DNA: TGTGCCAGCAGTCGGACAGGGGTCTCCTACGAGCAGTACTTC.

CDR3 amino acids: CASSLGTGIYEQYF. DNA for the CDR3: TGTGCCAGCAGCTTAGGGACAGGAATCTACGAGCAGTACTTC. The V call is TRBV5-4, the J call TRBJ2-7, with 8 bases identical to TRBD1. Per the germline V gene, CDR1 is SGHNT and CDR2 is YYREEE (reference sequence). V trimming: 2 bases; J trimming: 3 bases; junction bases outside the gene matches: 4. CDR3 length: 14 amino acids.

This clone came up once. The chain uses TRBV29-1 and TRBJ1-1; D gene uncertain. The CDR3 has 10 residues. The germline V gene encodes CDR1 SQVTM and CDR2 ANQGSEA. The V end lost 4 bases, the J end lost 7 bases, and 7 bases lay between the germline ends. The chain's CDR3 is CSVVGDEAFF. CDR3 bases: TGCAGCGTTGTTGGCGATGAAGCTTTCTTT. Supplemented by reference TRBV29-1 and TRBJ1-1, the full variable domain reads SAVISQKPSRDICQRGTSLTIQCQVDSQVTMMFWYRQQPGQSLTLIATANQGSEATYESGFVIDKFPISRPNLTFSTLTVSNMSPEDSSIYLCSVVGDEAFFGQGTRLTVV.

The gene calls are TRBV9 and TRBJ2-3; 7 bases match TRBD1. Looked up from germline, CDR1 is SGDLS and CDR2 is YYNGEE. This CDR3 comprises 16 residues. V dropped 0 bases and J dropped 3; count of bases not matched to a gene: 7. CDR3 sequence: CASSVGAGGWTDTQYF. DNA for the CDR3: TGTGCCAGCAGCGTAGGGGCAGGGGGATGGACAGATACGCAGTATTTT.